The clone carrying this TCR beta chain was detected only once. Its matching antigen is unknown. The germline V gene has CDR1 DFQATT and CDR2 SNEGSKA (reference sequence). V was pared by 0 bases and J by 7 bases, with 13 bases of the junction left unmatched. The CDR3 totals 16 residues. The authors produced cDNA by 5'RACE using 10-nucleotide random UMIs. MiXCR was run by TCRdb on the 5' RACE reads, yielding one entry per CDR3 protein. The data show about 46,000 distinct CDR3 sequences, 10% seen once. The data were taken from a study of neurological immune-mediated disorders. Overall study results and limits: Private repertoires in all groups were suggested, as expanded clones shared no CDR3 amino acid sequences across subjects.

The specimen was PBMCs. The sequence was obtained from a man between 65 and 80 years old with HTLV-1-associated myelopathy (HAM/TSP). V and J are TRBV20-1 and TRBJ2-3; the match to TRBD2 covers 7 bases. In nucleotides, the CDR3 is TGCAGTGCTAGAGATTGGCGGGGAGGGAGGATAAATACGCAGTATTTT. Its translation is CSARDWRGGRINTQYF.